Below, 12 T cell receptor beta chains from the same sample are listed, as sequenced in a study of beta chain features in type 1 diabetes. The investigators reverse transcribed all of the isolated RNA, so they sequenced expressed TCRB transcripts. Only in-frame clones appear in the TCRdb table, and some are missing; sequencing was by immunoSEQ multiplex PCR. The sample contains fewer than 400,000 clones, under 8.5% of which appear only once. Specimen: central memory CD4+ T cells from blood. Every receptor here comes from a woman younger than 35 in good health.

The V and J genes are TRBV6-6 and TRBJ1-2, with TRBD1 identical over 9 bases. V shed 7 bases, J shed 1 base, and the junction held 7 bases outside the gene matches. Germline-derived CDR1 and CDR2 are MNHNY and SVGAGI (reference sequence). The CDR3 length is 15 residues. DNA for the CDR3: TGTGCCAGCAACAGGGGACAGGGCATTAACTATGGCTACACCTTC. Translation: CASNRGQGINYGYTF.

The rearrangement links TRBV19 to TRBJ1-2, with D unclear. Deletions cut 6 bases from V and 4 bases from J, with 12 bases between. From germline, CDR1 is LNHDA and CDR2 SQIVND (reference sequence). The CDR3 extends over 13 amino acids. The CDR3 here is CASSRTATYGYTF. CDR3 bases: TGTGCCAGTAGCCGGACCGCCACCTATGGCTACACCTTC.

J is TRBJ2-2 and V is TRBV7-9; D is possibly TRBD1 (6 bases). Per the germline V gene, CDR1 is SEHNR and CDR2 is FQNEAQ (reference sequence). CDR3 size: 13 residues. V lost 8 bases to trimming and J lost 1 base, with 8 bases between them. The CDR3 protein is CASQTGNTGELFF. The CDR3 DNA reads as TGTGCCAGCCAGACAGGGAACACCGGGGAGCTGTTTTTT. Filled out from reference TRBV7-9 and TRBJ2-2, the complete variable domain reads DTGVSQNPRHKITKRGQNVTFRCDPISEHNRLYWYRQTLGQGPEFLTYFQNEAQLEKSRLLSDRFSAERPKGSFSTLEIQRTEQGDSAMYLCASQTGNTGELFFGEGSRLTVL.

In this sample, this clone turned up a few times. The CDR3 nucleotides are TGTGCCAGCTCACCAGAGAACACCGGGGAGCTGTTTTTT. It translates to CASSPENTGELFF. The rearrangement links TRBV18 to TRBJ2-2; D gene unclear. V was pared by 2 bases and J by 1 base, with 2 bases between. This CDR3 is 13 amino acids long. Germline assignment: CDR1 KGHSH and CDR2 LQKENI.

The chain uses TRBV19 and TRBJ2-1; 14 bases line up with TRBD2. The J segment lost 4 bases and the V segment lost 4 bases, leaving 3 bases of the junction unmatched. The CDR3 contains 16 residues. Germline lookup yields CDR1 LNHDA and CDR2 SQIVND (reference sequence). The CDR3 DNA follows: TGTGCCAGTAGTAGGGGACTAGCGGGAGTTTACAATGAGCAGTTCTTC. Amino acid sequence: CASSRGLAGVYNEQFF.

The chain couples TRBV5-1 to TRBJ1-1; D perhaps matches TRBD1 (6 bases). The CDR3 runs 13 residues. Germline-derived CDR1 and CDR2 are SGHRS and YFSETQ. V was cut by 6 bases and J by 8 bases, with 17 bases left in between. The CDR3 nucleotides read TGCGCCAGCACAACCGCGGCAGGGGCCGAAGCTTTCTTT. Encoded protein: CASTTAAGAEAFF.

This clone was seen many times. The V gene is TRBV19, the J gene TRBJ2-7; a possible D gene is TRBD2 (5 bases). The V and J ends lost 6 bases and 2 bases respectively, with 14 bases between them. Germline CDR1 reads LNHDA; CDR2 reads SQIVND (reference sequence). CDR3 size: 14 residues. CDR3 protein: CASRASGGAYEQYF. In DNA form, the CDR3 reads TGTGCCAGTAGGGCCTCCGGAGGCGCCTACGAGCAGTACTTC.

In this sample, this clone turned up a few times. The chain joins TRBV7-2 to TRBJ1-2; no clear D gene. The CDR3 is made up of 12 amino acids. Germline lookup yields CDR1 SGHTA and CDR2 FQGNSA. The V gene lost 3 bases and the J gene lost 8 bases, with 10 bases spanning the gap. The CDR3 nucleotides are TGTGCCAGCAGCTTGATGACCGAAGGCTACACCTTC. Encoded protein: CASSLMTEGYTF.

This rearrangement joins TRBV28 to TRBJ1-5; TRBD1 might be the D (6 bases). CDR1 is MDHEN and CDR2 is SYDVKM in the germline V gene. Between the trimmed V and J ends, which lost 5 bases and 5 bases, there was a span of 16 bases. CDR3 length: 15 residues. CDR3 sequence reads: CASSRVPGTYQPQHF. CDR3 bases: TGTGCCAGCAGTCGCGTGCCCGGGACATATCAGCCCCAGCATTTT.

The table lists this clone with a few counts. V gene TRBV10-3 combines with J gene TRBJ2-7, with TRBD2 matching over 11 bases. This CDR3 is 14 amino acids long. V dropped 10 bases and J dropped 2; count of bases not matched to a gene: 7. The V gene's germline CDR1 is ENHRY and CDR2 SYGVKD. The chain's CDR3 is CATHGTSGTYEQYF. In DNA form, the CDR3 reads TGTGCCACCCATGGGACTAGCGGAACCTACGAGCAGTACTTC.

This clone was counted ten times or more. The chain couples TRBV14 to TRBJ2-4; D remains ambiguous. Germline CDR1 and CDR2: SGHDN and FVKESK. V gave up 1 base and J gave up 0 bases, with 10 bases separating them. The CDR3 spans 16 residues. CDR3 sequence (DNA): TGTGCCAGCAGCCAAGGTTACGGAGTAGCCAAAAACATTCAGTACTTC. Protein sequence: CASSQGYGVAKNIQYF.

About this clone: This same CDR3 is encoded by further DNA sequences in the sample. The chain combines TRBV18 with TRBJ1-5; tentative D call: TRBD1 (5 bases). Germline V CDR1 and CDR2: KGHSH, LQKENI. Trimming cost V 3 bases and J 5 bases, with 8 bases left between them. The CDR3 totals 13 residues. The CDR3 here is CASSPGEDQPQHF. CDR3 DNA sequence: TGTGCCAGCTCACCGGGGGAGGATCAGCCCCAGCATTTT. The full variable domain, with the rest looked up from reference TRBV18 and TRBJ1-5, is NAGVMQNPRHLVRRRGQEARLRCSPMKGHSHVYWYRQLPEEGLKFMVYLQKENIIDESGMPKERFSAEFPKEGPSILRIQQVVRGDSAAYFCASSPGEDQPQHFGDGTRLSIL.